The next 6 T cell receptor beta chains were all read from a single sample in a study of cytomegalovirus exposure and HLA in healthy donors. Both 60 Vbeta primers and 13 Jbeta primers went into the PCR. Here immunoSEQ multiplex PCR was the method, and the copy in TCRdb shows in-frame clones only, minus some. The sample carries roughly 130,000 clones, over 60% recorded once. The sequenced sample was PBMCs. The receptors were sampled from a male donor in good health and CMV-seropositive.

This chain links TRBV19 with TRBJ2-5; 10 bases match TRBD1. The V and J ends lost 3 bases and 5 bases, in that order; junction bases with no gene match: 6. CDR3 length equals 15 residues. The germline V gene encodes CDR1 LNHDA and CDR2 SQIVND (reference sequence). The CDR3 DNA reads as TGTGCCAGTAGTATGGTGACAGGGGGCGCGGAGACCCAGTACTTC. Its translation: CASSMVTGGAETQYF.

This chain links TRBV4-1 with TRBJ1-2; D remains ambiguous. The length of the CDR3 is 12 residues. Trimming pared 1 base from V and 8 bases from J, leaving 8 bases between. Germline V lookup: CDR1 MGHRA, CDR2 YSYEKL. CDR3 coding DNA: TGCGCCAGCAGCCAAGGTCCAGAAGGCTACACCTTC. This sequence encodes CASSQGPEGYTF.

V gene TRBV6-5 combines with J gene TRBJ2-7; 9 nucleotides match TRBD2. The CDR3 is 16 amino acids. V lost 4 bases, J lost 3 bases, and 10 bases stayed unmatched. Germline values: CDR1 MNHEY, CDR2 SVGAGI. The CDR3 here is CASSSATSGMIYEQYF. For the CDR3, the DNA is TGTGCCAGCAGTTCTGCGACTAGCGGAATGATCTACGAGCAGTACTTC.

The chain couples TRBV19 to TRBJ1-6; D gene ambiguous. V was clipped by 1 base and J by 6 bases, with 7 bases between them. There are 14 residues in the CDR3. Germline V gives CDR1 LNHDA, CDR2 SQIVND (reference sequence). Here the CDR3 DNA reads TGTGCCAGTAGTATAGTGGCTGGTAATTCACCCCTCCACTTT. It is translated as CASSIVAGNSPLHF.

This rearrangement joins TRBV29-1 to TRBJ2-7; 11 bases align to TRBD2. Germline V gene lookup returns CDR1 SQVTM and CDR2 ANQGSEA. Trimming took 0 bases from V and 2 from J; bases not matched to a gene: 3. The CDR3 is 15 amino acids. The CDR3 loop reads CSVEDGTSGTYEQYF. CDR3 nucleotide sequence: TGCAGCGTTGAAGATGGGACTAGCGGTACCTACGAGCAGTACTTC.

V usage is TRBV7-8 and J usage is TRBJ2-3; D is perhaps TRBD1 (5 bases). Germline V gene lookup returns CDR1 SGHVS and CDR2 FQNEAQ. Trimming removed 1 base at V and 1 base at J, with 12 bases between. The CDR3 contains 16 residues. DNA of the CDR3: TGTGCCAGCAGCTTAGTTCCAGGGCCAGGCACAGATACGCAGTATTTT. Its protein is CASSLVPGPGTDTQYF.